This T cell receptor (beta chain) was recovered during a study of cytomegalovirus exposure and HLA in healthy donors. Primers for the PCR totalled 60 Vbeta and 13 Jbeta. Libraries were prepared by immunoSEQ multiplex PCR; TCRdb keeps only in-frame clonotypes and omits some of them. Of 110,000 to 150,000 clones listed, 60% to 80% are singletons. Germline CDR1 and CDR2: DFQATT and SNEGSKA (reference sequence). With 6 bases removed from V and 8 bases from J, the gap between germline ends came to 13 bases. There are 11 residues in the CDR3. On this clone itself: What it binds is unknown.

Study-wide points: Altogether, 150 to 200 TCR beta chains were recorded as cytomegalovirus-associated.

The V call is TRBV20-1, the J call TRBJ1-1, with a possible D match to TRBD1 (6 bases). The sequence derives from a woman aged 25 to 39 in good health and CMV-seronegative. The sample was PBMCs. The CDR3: CSASSQGEAFF. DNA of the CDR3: TGCAGTGCCTCTTCGCAGGGGGAAGCTTTCTTT.